The 29 T cell receptor beta chains below all came from one sample that was sequenced in a study of T cell responses to AZD1222 COVID-19 vaccine. Clones were sequenced by immunoSEQ multiplex PCR, and TCRdb holds only the in-frame ones, with some missing. Of some 70,000 clones in the sample, approximately 80% are singletons; the top ten hold roughly 13%. The specimen comprised peripheral blood, sampled 28 days after the second AZD1222 dose. These receptor sequences come from an adult who received the AZD1222 COVID-19 vaccine.

V and J are TRBV7-2 and TRBJ2-2; TRBD2 aligns across 12 bases. CDR3 size: 15 residues. V trimming: 3 bases; J trimming: 5 bases; junction bases outside the gene matches: 1. Germline V gives CDR1 SGHTA, CDR2 FQGNSA. Written as DNA, the CDR3 is TGTGCCAGCAGCTTCACTAGCGGGGGGACCGGGGAGCTGTTTTTT. This translates into CASSFTSGGTGELFF. Looking up the rest from reference TRBV7-2 and TRBJ2-2 gives the full variable domain: GAGVSQSPSNKVTEKGKDVELRCDPISGHTALYWYRQSLGQGLEFLIYFQGNSAPDKSGLPSDRFSAERTGGSVSTLTIQRTQQEDSAVYLCASSFTSGGTGELFFGEGSRLTVL.

This clone was seen more than once but under ten times. This chain connects TRBV4-1 to TRBJ2-2, with TRBD1 identical over 10 bases. The CDR3 runs 15 residues. V shed 4 bases and J 15 bases; nucleotides not matched to a gene: 14. The V gene's germline CDR1 is MGHRA and CDR2 YSYEKL. The CDR3 DNA is TGCGCCAGCAGCCGCCCGACAGGGGGCGGGGCAAGGTTGTTTTTT. It codes for CASSRPTGGGARLFF.

The chain couples TRBV6-5 to TRBJ1-5; the D is unclear. Germline CDR1 is MNHEY and CDR2 is SVGAGI. There are 14 residues in the CDR3. V was clipped by 6 bases and J by 6 bases, with 15 bases between them. The CDR3 nucleotides are TGTGCCAGCAGCTCGGAGCTGGGGTTTCAGCCCCAGCATTTT. Encoded protein: CASSSELGFQPQHF.

This clone appeared a few times. This chain joins TRBV11-3 and TRBJ2-1, with TRBD2 matching 15 bases. CDR3 length equals 17 residues. CDR1 SGHNT and CDR2 YENEEA come from the germline V gene. Trimming took 5 bases from V and 4 from J; bases not matched to a gene: 6. The CDR3 nucleotides read TGTGCCAGCAGCCCCGGACTAGCGGGGGGGCGTTACAATGAGCAGTTCTTC. Its translation: CASSPGLAGGRYNEQFF.

This clone was observed once. This chain links TRBV19 with TRBJ1-2; perhaps TRBD1 as D (5 bases). V was shortened by 6 bases and J by 8 bases, with 22 bases between the two germline ends. The CDR3 contains 15 residues. The germline CDR1 and CDR2 sequences are LNHDA and SQIVND (reference sequence). The CDR3 DNA sequence: TGTGCCAGTAGCAGCCACCTGGGGGTTATGTTGGGCTACACCTTC. Translation gives CASSSHLGVMLGYTF.

This chain uses TRBV11-3 with TRBJ1-1; D is uncertain. Trimming took off 4 bases at V and 8 bases at J, with 11 bases between the two ends. Germline V gene data show CDR1 as SGHNT and CDR2 as YENEEA. The CDR3 contains 12 residues. The CDR3 nucleotides read TGTGCCAGCAGCTATATCGGGCAGGAAGCTTTCTTT. Translated, it gives CASSYIGQEAFF.

J is TRBJ1-2 and V is TRBV29-1; possible D gene TRBD1, 5 bases. The CDR3 is made up of 11 amino acids. Trimming stripped 3 bases from V and 8 bases from J, with 10 bases between. The germline CDR1 and CDR2 sequences are SQVTM and ANQGSEA. This CDR3 reads CSVEGVQGYTF. As DNA, the CDR3 is TGCAGCGTTGAGGGGGTACAAGGCTACACCTTC.

In nucleotides, the CDR3 is TGTGCCAGCAGTTTATCGGGCAGTTCTGGCTACACCTTC. It yields the protein CASSLSGSSGYTF. The J gene is TRBJ1-2, the V gene TRBV27; D is unresolved. Germline V gene lookup returns CDR1 MNHEY and CDR2 SMNVEV (reference sequence). This CDR3 has 13 amino acids. V dropped 0 bases and J dropped 7 bases, with 9 bases sitting between them.

The chain recombines TRBV18 with TRBJ1-2, with D tentatively TRBD1 (6 bases). Looked up from germline, CDR1 is KGHSH and CDR2 is LQKENI. V lost 5 bases to trimming and J lost 10 bases, with 11 bases between them. The CDR3 loop spans 11 amino acids. The CDR3 reads CASSTTGTYTF. CDR3 sequence (DNA): TGTGCCAGCTCAACAACAGGGACCTACACCTTC.

The rearrangement links TRBV19 to TRBJ2-7, with 10 nucleotides matching TRBD2. Germline values: CDR1 LNHDA, CDR2 SQIVND (reference sequence). The CDR3 sequence is 15 residues long. V shed 5 bases and J 4 bases; nucleotides not matched to a gene: 8. Here the CDR3 DNA reads TGTGCCAGTAGTCCTCTAGCGGGGGAATTTTACGAGCAGTACTTC. It yields the protein CASSPLAGEFYEQYF.

The chain couples TRBV7-2 to TRBJ2-1; 8 nucleotides agree with TRBD1. The CDR3 sequence is 15 residues long. V lost 5 bases to trimming and J lost 7 bases; unmatched junction nucleotides: 10. Germline V gene sequence: CDR1 SGHTA, CDR2 FQGNSA. The CDR3 reads CASSRQGASRNEQFF. The CDR3 DNA sequence: TGTGCCAGCAGCCGGCAGGGGGCGTCGAGGAATGAGCAGTTCTTC.

J is TRBJ2-1 and V is TRBV18, with D unresolved. The germline V gene has CDR1 KGHSH and CDR2 LQKENI. CDR3 size: 13 residues. V dropped 5 bases and J dropped 6 bases, with 11 bases sitting between them. This CDR3 is CASSFDLANEQFF. The CDR3 coding sequence is TGTGCCAGCTCATTTGACTTAGCCAATGAGCAGTTCTTC.

The V gene is TRBV6-2 or TRBV6-3, the J gene TRBJ1-1, with D possibly matching TRBD1 (5 bases). The CDR3 contains 18 residues. From germline, CDR1 is MNHEY and CDR2 SVGEGT. V dropped 0 bases and J dropped 0 bases, with 17 bases sitting between them. The CDR3 sequence is CASSYSDTDVLMNTEAFF. DNA of the CDR3: TGTGCCAGCAGTTACTCGGACACCGACGTTCTCATGAACACTGAAGCTTTCTTT.

V and J are TRBV21-1 and TRBJ1-2; TRBD1, the table's D call, was not compared with the DNA. TRBV21-1 is shown as a pseudogene. The CDR3 contains 16 residues. CDR3: CASSSRGGTGSDGYTF. Written as DNA, the CDR3 is TGTGCCAGCAGCTCCCGAGGGGGAACAGGGTCTGATGGCTACACCTTC.

The J gene is TRBJ1-5, the V gene TRBV19, with 7 bases fitting TRBD1. Per the germline V gene, CDR1 is LNHDA and CDR2 is SQIVND (reference sequence). This CDR3 has 17 residues. Losses at the gene ends were 7 bases for V and 4 bases for J; bases not matched to a gene: 16. For the CDR3, the DNA is TGTGCCAGTAACCCGACGTCAGGCGGGACAGAGAATCAGCCCCAGCATTTT. Amino acids: CASNPTSGGTENQPQHF. Full variable domain (missing parts from reference TRBV19 and TRBJ1-5): DGGITQSPKYLFRKEGQNVTLSCEQNLNHDAMYWYRQDPGQGLRLIYYSQIVNDFQKGDIAEGYSVSREKKESFPLTVTSAQKNPTAFYLCASNPTSGGTENQPQHFGDGTRLSIL.

This clone was seen only a few times. J is TRBJ1-3 and V is TRBV5-1; D uncertain. V gave up 4 bases and J gave up 0 bases, with 14 bases separating them. The CDR3 runs 16 residues. Germline V gene data show CDR1 as SGHRS and CDR2 as YFSETQ. CDR3: CASSQVTMGSGNTIYF. CDR3 coding DNA: TGCGCCAGCAGCCAGGTCACGATGGGCTCTGGAAACACCATATATTTT.

The V and J genes are TRBV2 and TRBJ1-1, with no clear D. The CDR3 is 15 amino acids. Per the germline V gene, CDR1 is SNHLY and CDR2 is FYNNEI. V dropped 6 bases and J dropped 4 bases, with 18 bases sitting between them. The DNA of the CDR3 is TGTGCCAGCAGCCCCTCGGACGCAGCCTTCACTGAAGCTTTCTTT. This codes for CASSPSDAAFTEAFF.

The V gene is TRBV29-1, the J gene TRBJ2-1; TRBD1 aligns across 9 bases. CDR3 length equals 14 residues. Unmatched junction bases numbered 3, after V lost 6 bases and J lost 0 bases. Germline V gives CDR1 SQVTM, CDR2 ANQGSEA. The CDR3 DNA reads as TGCAGCGTGGAGGACAGGGGCTCCTACAATGAGCAGTTCTTC. This translates into CSVEDRGSYNEQFF.

V is TRBV9 and J is TRBJ1-4; D gene ambiguous. V was cut by 2 bases and J by 4 bases, with 6 bases left in between. The CDR3 is 13 amino acids. Germline V lookup: CDR1 SGDLS, CDR2 YYNGEE. The CDR3 spells CASSVNSNEKLFF. The CDR3 coding sequence is TGTGCCAGCAGCGTTAACAGTAATGAAAAACTGTTTTTT.

J is TRBJ2-1 and V is TRBV7-2; 9 bases align to TRBD1. V lost 2 bases and J lost 4; bases outside the gene matches: 3. Germline V gene sequence: CDR1 SGHTA, CDR2 FQGNSA. This CDR3 has 15 amino acids. CDR3 in DNA: TGTGCCAGCAGCTTATTACAGGGGGCGTACAATGAGCAGTTCTTC. Residues: CASSLLQGAYNEQFF.

This chain connects TRBV6-5 to TRBJ2-7; D gene uncertain. The CDR3 spans 13 residues. Germline V gene sequence: CDR1 MNHEY, CDR2 SVGAGI. V was clipped by 6 bases and J by 0 bases, with 9 bases between them. The CDR3 sequence is CASSPQYSYEQYF. CDR3 nucleotide sequence: TGTGCCAGCAGCCCGCAGTACTCCTACGAGCAGTACTTC.

This sequence joins TRBV18 and TRBJ1-3, with D maybe TRBD1 (5 bases). The CDR3 length is 15 residues. Trimming took 3 bases from V and 3 from J, leaving 12 bases between them. Per the germline V gene, CDR1 is KGHSH and CDR2 is LQKENI. CDR3 sequence reads: CASSPGQGYGNTIYF. The CDR3 DNA sequence: TGTGCCAGCTCACCCGGTCAGGGATATGGAAACACCATATATTTT.

This clone was counted only a few times. The chain carries TRBV30 and TRBJ2-2; D gene ambiguous. V was cut by 6 bases and J by 4 bases, with 15 bases left in between. Germline V gene data show CDR1 as GTSNPN and CDR2 as SVGIG (reference sequence). There are 14 residues in the CDR3. CDR3 sequence reads: CACLPGRFTGELFF. The DNA for the CDR3 is TGTGCCTGCCTCCCCGGTCGTTTCACCGGGGAGCTGTTTTTT.

The gene calls are TRBV28 and TRBJ2-3; D is unclear. The CDR3 consists of 10 residues. The germline gives CDR1 MDHEN, CDR2 SYDVKM. With 1 base removed from V and 15 bases from J, the gap between germline ends came to 8 bases. This CDR3 is CASSLYPHYF. For the CDR3, the DNA is TGTGCCAGCAGTTTATATCCCCATTATTTT. Using reference TRBV28 and TRBJ2-3 for the parts outside the CDR3, the full variable domain is DVKVTQSSRYLVKRTGEKVFLECVQDMDHENMFWYRQDPGLGLRLIYFSYDVKMKEKGDIPEGYSVSREKKERFSLILESASTNQTSMYLCASSLYPHYFGPGTRLTVL.

This chain connects TRBV27 to TRBJ1-5; TRBD1 aligns across 12 bases. There are 18 residues in the CDR3. Germline CDR1 MNHEY, CDR2 SMNVEV (reference sequence). V lost 6 bases to trimming and J lost 2 bases; unmatched junction nucleotides: 11. The CDR3 is CASRGGTGGGYGNQPQHF. The CDR3 coding sequence is TGTGCCAGCAGGGGGGGGACAGGGGGCGGATATGGCAATCAGCCCCAGCATTTT.

This rearrangement joins TRBV30 to TRBJ2-7, with D maybe TRBD1 (5 bases). V was pared by 4 bases and J by 4 bases, with 20 bases between. The germline V gene has CDR1 GTSNPN and CDR2 SVGIG (reference sequence). CDR3 length equals 15 residues. The CDR3 region is CAWTSFSGARYEQYF. The CDR3 DNA follows: TGTGCCTGGACTTCCTTCTCTGGGGCTAGGTACGAGCAGTACTTC.

This sequence joins TRBV7-3 and TRBJ2-5, with 8 bases aligning to TRBD1. The V segment lost 3 bases and the J segment 5 bases; nucleotides outside the gene matches: 8. Germline CDR1 SGHTA, CDR2 FQGTGA. The CDR3 spans 15 residues. The CDR3 loop reads CASSLLGQGAETQYF. In DNA, the CDR3 is TGTGCCAGCAGCTTGCTTGGGCAGGGGGCGGAGACCCAGTACTTC.

J is TRBJ2-3 and V is TRBV6-1; 13 bases fit TRBD2. Unmatched junction bases numbered 11, after V lost 3 bases and J lost 2 bases. Germline V lookup: CDR1 MNHNS, CDR2 SASEGT. The CDR3 covers 19 residues. Written as DNA, the CDR3 is TGTGCCAGCAGTGAGACTAGCGGGGGGCCCGGCCCAAACACAGATACGCAGTATTTT. Translating gives CASSETSGGPGPNTDTQYF.

This clone was detected only once. The chain has TRBV4-1 and TRBJ1-5; D not certain. V lost 4 bases and J lost 7, with 11 bases in between. The germline V gene encodes CDR1 MGHRA and CDR2 YSYEKL. This CDR3 is 13 amino acids long. Here the CDR3 reads CASSPGTFQPQHF. In DNA, the CDR3 is TGCGCCAGCAGCCCTGGCACGTTCCAGCCCCAGCATTTT.